This T cell receptor beta chain was sequenced in a study of T cell changes during pregnancy in multiple sclerosis. With V trimmed by 3 bases and J by 7 bases, 7 bases remained unmatched. CDR1 is SQVTM, CDR2 ANQGSEA, per germline. There are 13 residues in the CDR3. TCRdb's copy holds only in-frame clones and misses some; the assay was immunoSEQ multiplex PCR. Seen here are about 67,000 clones, around 92% observed once, and the top ten hold over 2%. V gene TRBV29-1 combines with J gene TRBJ1-2; 8 bases align to TRBD1. The material was peripheral blood, obtained in the first trimester of pregnancy. The source is a female donor with multiple sclerosis, enrolled in a pregnancy study. This CDR3 reads CSVEVLTGAGYTF. The CDR3 coding sequence is TGCAGCGTTGAGGTCCTGACAGGGGCTGGCTACACCTTC. The whole variable domain, filled in from reference TRBV29-1 and TRBJ1-2, reads SAVISQKPSRDICQRGTSLTIQCQVDSQVTMMFWYRQQPGQSLTLIATANQGSEATYESGFVIDKFPISRPNLTFSTLTVSNMSPEDSSIYLCSVEVLTGAGYTFGSGTRLTVV.